This TCR beta chain was found in a study of CD8+CD57+ T cells in acquired aplastic anemia. Patients chosen for sequencing had shown CD8+CD57+ cell expansion by flow cytometry. The germline V gene encodes CDR1 LNHDA and CDR2 SQIVND (reference sequence). V was shortened by 10 bases and J by 4 bases, with 16 bases between the two germline ends. The CDR3 totals 13 residues. Genomic DNA, serving as template, underwent TCR beta VDJ and CDR3 profiling. MiXCR was run by TCRdb on the reads, yielding one entry per CDR3 protein. The sample contains 150,000 to 200,000 distinct CDR3 sequences, over 40% of which appear only once.

This chain links TRBV19 with TRBJ1-1, with a possible D match to TRBD1 (6 bases). This TCR derives from a human donor with aplastic anemia. The sequenced sample consisted of sorted CD4+, CD8+, or CD8+CD57+ T cells (not recorded which) from PBMCs. The CDR3 loop reads CAIKSRGATEAFF. CDR3 nucleotides: TGTGCCATCAAATCGAGGGGGGCCACTGAAGCTTTCTTT.